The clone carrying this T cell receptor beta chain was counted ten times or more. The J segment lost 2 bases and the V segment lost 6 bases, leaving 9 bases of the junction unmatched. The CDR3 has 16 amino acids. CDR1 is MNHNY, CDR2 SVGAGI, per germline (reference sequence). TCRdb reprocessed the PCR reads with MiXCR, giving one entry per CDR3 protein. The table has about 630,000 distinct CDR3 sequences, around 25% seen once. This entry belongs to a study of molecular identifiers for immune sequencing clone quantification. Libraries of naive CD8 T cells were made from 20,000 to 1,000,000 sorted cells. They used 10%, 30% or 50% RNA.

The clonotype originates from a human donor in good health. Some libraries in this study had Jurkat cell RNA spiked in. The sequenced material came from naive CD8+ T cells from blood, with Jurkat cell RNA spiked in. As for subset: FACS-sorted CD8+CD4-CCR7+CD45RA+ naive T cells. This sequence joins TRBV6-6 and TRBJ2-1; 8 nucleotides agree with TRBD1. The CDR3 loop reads CASRDSTGVTYNEQFF. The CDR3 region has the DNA TGTGCCAGCAGAGACTCGACAGGGGTTACCTACAATGAGCAGTTCTTC.